The text below deals with one TCR beta chain. Its antigen remains unknown. Stable disease denoted Graves' hyperthyroidism without ophthalmopathy progression within 18 months. The source of the sample is a study of T cells in Graves' hyperthyroidism and ophthalmopathy. Trimming removed 3 bases at V and 5 bases at J, with 12 bases between. Germline CDR1 and CDR2: SGHRS and YFSETQ. The CDR3 has 14 amino acids. General study points: Before onset, ophthalmopathy was predicted by the model a median roughly 6.8 months earlier.

Amplified TCR beta CDR3 regions came from RNA transcripts. RT-PCR in the first round (using the HTBI primer set) targeted the TCR CDR3. TCRdb re-analysed the multiplex PCR reads in MiXCR, keeping a single row per CDR3 protein. The data contain around 580,000 distinct CDR3 sequences, roughly 50% of them singletons. Sequencing input: peripheral blood or thyroid tissue (not recorded which). This chain links TRBV5-1 with TRBJ2-1; D may be TRBD2 (5 bases). The sequence was obtained from a woman between 18 and 29 years old with Graves' hyperthyroidism. The CDR3 DNA reads as TGCGCCAGCAGCTCGCCGGGGATTAACAATGAGCAGTTCTTC. It is translated as CASSSPGINNEQFF.